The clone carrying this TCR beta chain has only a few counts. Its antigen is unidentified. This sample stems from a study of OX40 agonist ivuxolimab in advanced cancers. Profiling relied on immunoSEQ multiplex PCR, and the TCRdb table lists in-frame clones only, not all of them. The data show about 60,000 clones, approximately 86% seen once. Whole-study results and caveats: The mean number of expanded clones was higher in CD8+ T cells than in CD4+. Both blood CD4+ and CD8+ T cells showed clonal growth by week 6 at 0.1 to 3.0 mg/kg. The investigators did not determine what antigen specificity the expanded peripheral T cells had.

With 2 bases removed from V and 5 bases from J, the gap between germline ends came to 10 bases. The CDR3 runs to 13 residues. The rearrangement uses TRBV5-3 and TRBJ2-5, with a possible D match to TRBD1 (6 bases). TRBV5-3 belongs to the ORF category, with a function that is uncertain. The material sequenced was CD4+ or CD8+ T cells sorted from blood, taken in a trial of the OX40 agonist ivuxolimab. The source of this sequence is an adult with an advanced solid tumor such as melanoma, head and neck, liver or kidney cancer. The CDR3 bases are TGTGCCAGAAGCTTCAGGGGAGAGGAGACCCAGTACTTC. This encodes CARSFRGEETQYF.